What follows is one T cell receptor beta chain and its context. Its ends do not fully match the called genes, so a read error is possible. A second PCR, run for about 7 to 11 cycles, used a sample-barcoded 5' primer plus a J-beta primer mix. Each sample provided no less than 2.5 million CDR3-containing paired-end reads. Each CDR3 protein gets one entry after TCRdb re-called the 5' RACE reads with MiXCR. This repertoire shows about 640,000 distinct CDR3 sequences, around two fifths found once; its top ten account for approximately 31%. This entry comes from a study of blood T cells in healthy people across ages. Sequencing was carried out using blood. The origin of this receptor is an older man in good health.

CDR3 sequence reads: CASINYTGLAEEAQYF. The CDR3 coding sequence is TGTGCCAGCATCAATTATACGGGACTAGCGGAAGAGGCCCAGTACTTC. The J gene is TRBJ2-5, the V gene TRBV7-8, with 11 bases identical to TRBD2. Germline values: CDR1 SGHVS, CDR2 FQNEAQ. The CDR3 has 16 amino acids.